This T cell receptor (beta chain) was documented in a study of long-term antiretroviral therapy in people with HIV. Findings of the study overall: ART adherence, viral resistance and therapy changes were not recorded. All blood samples came from the years 2004 to 2017, possibly under older ART regimens.

Every HIV-positive participant received treatment in the United States. It was version v3.0 of the immunoSEQ assay that was run at survey level. Some clones are missing from TCRdb's copy, which holds only in-frame ones; the method was immunoSEQ multiplex PCR. The repertoire consists of about 50,000 clones, with 84% occurring once and the leading ten covering roughly 3%. Concerning this clone: As yet, its antigen is unknown.

The CDR3 consists of 20 residues. The V gene end was trimmed by 4 bases and the J gene end by 4 bases; junction bases not matched to a gene: 19. CDR1 and CDR2 from the germline V gene are PRHDT and FYEKMQ (reference sequence). V usage is TRBV13 and J usage is TRBJ2-3; TRBD2 matches 11 bases. Sequenced material: unsorted PBMCs, taken 0.8 years after starting antiretroviral therapy. The source of this sequence is a woman aged 18-29 years with HIV. CDR3 region: CASSSPGTSGTRQGADTQYF. The CDR3 DNA follows: TGTGCCAGCAGCTCCCCCGGGACTAGCGGTACTCGCCAAGGCGCAGATACGCAGTATTTT.